Shown below are 29 T cell receptor beta chains from a single sample sequenced in a study of T cell responses to AZD1222 COVID-19 vaccine. Only in-frame clones appear in the TCRdb table, and some are missing; sequencing was by immunoSEQ multiplex PCR. The table records approximately 100,000 clones, roughly nine tenths of them present only once. This sample comprised peripheral blood, obtained on day 0 of AZD1222 vaccination. These receptors all come from an adult in good health.

The chain is built from TRBV6-6 and TRBJ1-2; TRBD1 matches at 8 bases. V lost 7 bases to trimming and J lost 5 bases; unmatched junction nucleotides: 9. The CDR3 extends over 14 amino acids. Germline V CDR1 and CDR2: MNHNY, SVGAGI (reference sequence). The DNA of the CDR3 is TGTGCCAGCACTTCCGGGACAGGAGGTTATGGCTACACCTTC. It specifies CASTSGTGGYGYTF.

The chain has TRBV7-2 and TRBJ2-3; 8 bases are a match to TRBD2. Germline V gene sequence: CDR1 SGHTA, CDR2 FQGNSA. After removal of 0 bases from V and 0 bases from J, the junction contained 2 bases not matched to a gene. The CDR3 contains 16 residues. CDR3 nucleotides: TGTGCCAGCAGCTTAGCCGGGGGGGCTAGCACAGATACGCAGTATTTT. Translated, it gives CASSLAGGASTDTQYF.

The V and J genes are TRBV19 and TRBJ1-6; D is unclear. Germline CDR1 is LNHDA and CDR2 is SQIVND (reference sequence). This CDR3 has 14 amino acids. V shed 7 bases and J shed 6 bases, with 13 bases lying between them. Here the CDR3 DNA reads TGTGCCAGTACCAGTATGCTGTTTAATTCACCCCTCCACTTT. Its protein product is CASTSMLFNSPLHF.

CDR3: CAISRDYEQYF. Written as DNA, the CDR3 is TGTGCCATCAGCAGGGACTACGAGCAGTACTTC. The chain recombines TRBV10-3 with TRBJ2-7; TRBD1 is a possible D gene (5 bases). CDR3 size: 11 residues. Germline loops: CDR1 ENHRY, CDR2 SYGVKD. The V end lost 6 bases, the J end lost 3 bases, and 6 bases lay between the germline ends.

Sample share makes this clone medium-sized. The chain couples TRBV27 to TRBJ2-3, with 9 bases that match TRBD2. Germline V gene sequence: CDR1 MNHEY, CDR2 SMNVEV (reference sequence). The CDR3 runs to 14 residues. J was trimmed by 7 bases and V by 8 bases; bases with no gene match: 10. The CDR3 sequence: CASEGSGGKNTQYF. The CDR3 nucleotides read TGTGCCAGCGAGGGGAGCGGGGGGAAAAATACGCAGTATTTT.

The chain links TRBV11-2 to TRBJ1-1; D is unresolved. Trimming removed 1 base at V and 4 bases at J, with 13 bases between. This CDR3 region has 15 residues. The germline gives CDR1 SGHAT, CDR2 FQNNGV. CDR3 nucleotide sequence: TGTGCCAGCAGCTTAGGGCGGAGGCAGGCCACTGAAGCTTTCTTT. This gives the protein CASSLGRRQATEAFF.

The rearrangement uses TRBV19 and TRBJ2-7; TRBD1 aligns across 9 bases. Losses at the gene ends were 6 bases for V and 3 bases for J; bases not matched to a gene: 6. The CDR3 extends over 14 amino acids. Per germline, CDR1 LNHDA and CDR2 SQIVND (reference sequence). The CDR3 nucleotides are TGTGCCAGTAGGCCCGGGACAGGGCGCTACGAGCAGTACTTC. Protein sequence: CASRPGTGRYEQYF.

The CDR3 here is CASSSPGLAGPFGELFF. CDR3 coding DNA: TGTGCCAGCTCATCGCCAGGACTAGCGGGCCCCTTCGGGGAGCTGTTTTTT. The V gene is TRBV18, the J gene TRBJ2-2, with 11 bases matching TRBD2. V shed 5 bases and J 7 bases; nucleotides not matched to a gene: 12. Germline CDR1 KGHSH, CDR2 LQKENI. This CDR3 has 17 amino acids.

This sequence joins TRBV6-5 and TRBJ2-7, with D possibly TRBD2 on 6 matching bases. From germline, CDR1 is MNHEY and CDR2 SVGAGI. The CDR3 has 14 amino acids. V dropped 6 bases and J dropped 1 base, with 13 bases sitting between them. The CDR3 region is CASRRDPVSYEQYF. The CDR3 DNA reads TGTGCCAGCAGGCGGGACCCTGTTTCCTACGAGCAGTACTTC.

The chain is built from TRBV19 and TRBJ1-1; TRBD1 aligns across 7 bases. The CDR3 totals 15 residues. J lost 1 base, V lost 7 bases, and 9 bases had no gene match. The germline CDR1 and CDR2 sequences are LNHDA and SQIVND (reference sequence). The CDR3 region has the DNA TGTGCCAGTAACGGCAGACAGGGTGCGAACACTGAAGCTTTCTTT. Translation: CASNGRQGANTEAFF.

This rearrangement joins TRBV6-5 to TRBJ1-6, with D possibly matching TRBD1 (5 bases). Germline CDR1 MNHEY, CDR2 SVGAGI. Trimming took off 8 bases at V and 3 bases at J, with 14 bases between the two ends. This CDR3 is 15 amino acids long. This CDR3 reads CASGDGNLYNSPLHF. CDR3 DNA: TGTGCCAGCGGGGACGGAAACCTCTATAATTCACCCCTCCACTTT.

The chain carries TRBV18 and TRBJ2-7; TRBD1 might be the D (5 bases). Germline CDR1 is KGHSH and CDR2 is LQKENI. Trimming took off 0 bases at V and 2 bases at J, with 14 bases between the two ends. The CDR3 is made up of 16 amino acids. CDR3 in amino acids: CASSPPGAGDPYEQYF. DNA for the CDR3: TGTGCCAGCTCACCACCTGGGGCAGGCGACCCCTACGAGCAGTACTTC.

This clone was found once. The chain has TRBV5-4 and TRBJ2-7; the D gene is possibly TRBD1 (6 bases). This CDR3 contains 15 residues. V lost 0 bases and J lost 2, with 12 bases in between. CDR1 is SGHNT, CDR2 YYREEE, per germline (reference sequence). As DNA, the CDR3 is TGTGCCAGCAGCTTGGTCGGGACACCAACCTACGAGCAGTACTTC. Translated: CASSLVGTPTYEQYF.

This chain connects TRBV14 to TRBJ2-3; 8 bases agree with TRBD2. CDR3 length: 16 residues. Germline CDR1 reads SGHDN; CDR2 reads FVKESK. With 2 bases clipped from V and 4 bases from J, the junction kept 8 bases outside the gene matches. The CDR3, as DNA: TGTGCCAGCAGCCAACTCTCGACTAGCGCGGCAGATACGCAGTATTTT. Translating gives CASSQLSTSAADTQYF.

J is TRBJ1-6 and V is TRBV25-1, with a possible D match to TRBD1 (5 bases). Germline V CDR1 and CDR2: MGHDK, SYGVNS. Trimming stripped 6 bases from V and 4 bases from J, with 16 bases between. This CDR3 has 16 residues. The CDR3 coding sequence is TGTGCCAGCAGACCGGGGGAAGGAGGATATAATTCACCCCTCCACTTT. Encoded protein: CASRPGEGGYNSPLHF.

This chain links TRBV9 with TRBJ2-1; D may correspond to TRBD1 or TRBD2 (5 bases each). The V gene's germline CDR1 is SGDLS and CDR2 YYNGEE. CDR3 length equals 14 residues. The germline V and J ends were trimmed by 7 bases and 0 bases, with 11 bases remaining between them. CDR3: CASSEGTSYNEQFF. DNA of the CDR3: TGTGCCAGCTCCGAGGGGACCTCCTACAATGAGCAGTTCTTC.

CDR3 amino acids: CASSHGRGTNNSPLHF. The CDR3 DNA follows: TGCGCCAGCAGCCACGGTAGAGGGACTAATAATTCACCCCTCCACTTT. The rearrangement links TRBV4-3 to TRBJ1-6, with TRBD1 as a possible D gene (5 bases). Trimming left V 3 bases short and J 5 bases short, with 14 bases between. The germline V gene encodes CDR1 LGHNA and CDR2 YSLEER. There are 16 residues in the CDR3.

This chain uses TRBV6-5 with TRBJ2-2; 7 bases are a match to TRBD1. Germline V gives CDR1 MNHEY, CDR2 SVGAGI. There are 15 residues in the CDR3. V was pared by 8 bases and J by 0 bases, with 6 bases of the junction left unmatched. CDR3 protein: CASQTRGPNTGELFF. The CDR3, as DNA: TGTGCCAGCCAAACGAGGGGGCCGAACACCGGGGAGCTGTTTTTT.

The chain couples TRBV9 to TRBJ2-1, with D tentatively TRBD2 (5 bases). The CDR3 covers 12 residues. The V and J ends lost 3 bases and 7 bases respectively, with 8 bases between them. Germline V lookup: CDR1 SGDLS, CDR2 YYNGEE. The CDR3 bases are TGTGCCAGCAGCGCCTCGGGGAATGAGCAGTTCTTC. The encoded protein is CASSASGNEQFF.

The rearrangement links TRBV15 to TRBJ2-1, with D possibly called TRBD1 or TRBD2 (6 bases each). The germline V and J ends were trimmed by 2 bases and 0 bases, with 11 bases remaining between them. Germline V CDR1 and CDR2: LNHNV, YYDKDF (reference sequence). The length of the CDR3 is 16 residues. This CDR3 is CATSRWGASSYNEQFF. The CDR3 DNA sequence: TGTGCCACCAGCAGATGGGGGGCGAGCTCCTACAATGAGCAGTTCTTC.

With respect to this clone: The germline gene is not matched at one end of the junction; a read error may be the cause. The genes are TRBV7-6 and TRBJ2-3; D might be TRBD1 or TRBD2, each matching 5 bases. CDR3 length equals 16 residues. Per germline, CDR1 SGHVS and CDR2 FNYEAQ. CDR3 DNA: TGTGCCAGCAGCCTAGCACGGGGCTGGAGCACAGATACGCAGTATTTT. Residues: CASSLARGWSTDTQYF.

This clone was counted only a few times. The V gene is TRBV30, the J gene TRBJ1-2; a possible D gene is TRBD1 (5 bases). Germline V CDR1 and CDR2: GTSNPN, SVGIG (reference sequence). Trimming pared 3 bases from V and 8 bases from J, leaving 16 bases between. The CDR3 is 13 amino acids. The CDR3 protein is CAWRFISGEGYTF. DNA of the CDR3: TGTGCCTGGAGGTTCATTTCGGGGGAGGGCTACACCTTC.

This clone was detected only once. The rearrangement links TRBV29-1 to TRBJ1-3; D gene uncertain. This CDR3 region has 14 residues. Trimming stripped 2 bases from V and 0 bases from J, with 8 bases between. The V gene's germline CDR1 is SQVTM and CDR2 ANQGSEA. The CDR3 DNA reads TGCAGCGTTGAACAGGCCAACTCTGGAAACACCATATATTTT. Protein: CSVEQANSGNTIYF.

The rearrangement uses TRBV5-4 and TRBJ1-3, with D possibly being TRBD1 (5 bases). With 1 base removed from V and 5 bases from J, the gap between germline ends came to 10 bases. CDR3 length equals 14 residues. Germline CDR1 SGHNT, CDR2 YYREEE (reference sequence). In nucleotides, the CDR3 is TGTGCCAGCAGCTTGTGGGGGAGCCGAAACACCATATATTTT. Protein: CASSLWGSRNTIYF.

This clone was observed once. The CDR3: CASSQGPTARDDETQYF. CDR3 sequence (DNA): TGTGCCAGCAGCCAAGGACCCACGGCCAGGGACGACGAGACCCAGTACTTC. This rearrangement joins TRBV3-1 (or the pseudogene TRBV3-2) to TRBJ2-5; D may be TRBD1 or TRBD2 (5 bases each). Germline assignment: CDR1 LGHDT and CDR2 YNNKEL (reference sequence). This CDR3 region has 17 residues. V lost 1 base, J lost 5 bases, and 20 bases lay in between.

The chain has TRBV27 and TRBJ1-3; D gene unclear. Germline loops: CDR1 MNHEY, CDR2 SMNVEV (reference sequence). V was clipped by 5 bases and J by 3 bases, with 17 bases between them. The CDR3 has 16 amino acids. The CDR3 DNA reads as TGTGCCAGCAGTCCCCGCCCGCCAGGCGGTGGAAACACCATATATTTT. Translation gives CASSPRPPGGGNTIYF.

The V gene is TRBV24-1, the J gene TRBJ2-5; TRBD1 aligns across 9 bases. J was trimmed by 3 bases and V by 5 bases; bases with no gene match: 9. Germline loops: CDR1 KGHDR, CDR2 SFDVKD. The CDR3 consists of 16 residues. The CDR3 DNA reads as TGTGCCACCAGTGCCGGGACAGGGACGAATGAAGAGACCCAGTACTTC. This codes for CATSAGTGTNEETQYF.

This clone was seen once. The chain's CDR3 is CASSTAGFSRKLFF. The CDR3 nucleotides read TGTGCCAGCAGCACCGCCGGGTTCTCGAGAAAACTGTTTTTT. The chain recombines TRBV7-2 with TRBJ1-4; D gene ambiguous. This CDR3 contains 14 residues. V lost 5 bases, J lost 10 bases, and 17 bases lay in between. Germline assignment: CDR1 SGHTA and CDR2 FQGNSA.

The J gene is TRBJ1-3, the V gene TRBV7-8; D gene uncertain. CDR3 length: 16 residues. CDR1 is SGHVS and CDR2 is FQNEAQ in the germline V gene. Trimming left V 1 base short and J 0 bases short, with 10 bases between. The CDR3 bases are TGTGCCAGCAGCTTAGAGGGCAGGAGCTCTGGAAACACCATATATTTT. It codes for CASSLEGRSSGNTIYF.